A selection of T cell receptor beta chains follows, all from one sample in a study of blood T cell repertoires in COVID-19. Clones were sequenced by immunoSEQ multiplex PCR, and TCRdb holds only the in-frame ones, with some missing. The sample carries 250,000 to 350,000 clones, over 75% recorded once. Sequencing used peripheral blood. Receptor source: a human donor with COVID-19, enrolled during active disease. The donor label of this sample is uncertain. Both conserved end residues are part of each CDR3.

v_call cdr3_length cdr3_aa
TRBV5-8 15 CASSNRDTQWAEAFF
TRBV6-5 14 CASSQSTGEEKLFF
TRBV9 14 CASSGGLAAGELFF
TRBV5-1 15 CASSLVGTGPYEQYF
TRBV7-6 19 CASSSIRLLAGANTGELFF
TRBV27 12 CASSLLAGEQFF
TRBV29-1 13 CSPGIAGTDTQYF
TRBV23-1 17 CASSQLATGRDPYEQYF
TRBV28 12 CAYRAPGTEAFF
TRBV27 15 CASSPIAGYYNEQFF
TRBV30 12 CAWSPEGYGYTF
TRBV1 17 CTSSHVSSGRPTGELFF
TRBV27 14 CASSVGQNTDTQYF
TRBV4-1 14 CASSSYRTSYEQYF
TRBV7-9 14 CASSYSRTGDGYTF
TRBV3-1/TRBV3-2 13 CASSPRGTNEQFF
TRBV2 16 CASTSGRRGPGNTIYF
TRBV12-5 18 CASGFPSSSTRLNTEAFF
TRBV13 16 CASSLAGLAAYNEQFF
TRBV27 13 CASSYRQGHGYTF
TRBV2 14 CASSTSQGNYGYTF
TRBV19 16 CASSNLKGARTDTQYF
TRBV6-6 14 CASMTRGHLSEAFF
TRBV28 13 CASTLPGLYGYTF
TRBV18 16 CASSPVGSDRGEKLFF
TRBV4-1 17 CASSQDPQGSGANVLTF
TRBV29-1 14 CSVSGQLSDYGYTF
TRBV10-2 13 CASRREANYGYTF
TRBV5-5 15 CASSFVVDRGNTIYF
TRBV11-3 12 CASRGGGTEAFF
TRBV29-1 12 CSGGEGGTEAFF
TRBV19 14 CASSMGLAPYEQYF
TRBV3-1/TRBV3-2 14 CASSVRVGDYGYTF
TRBV3-1/TRBV3-2 16 CASSHALGQAEQPQHF